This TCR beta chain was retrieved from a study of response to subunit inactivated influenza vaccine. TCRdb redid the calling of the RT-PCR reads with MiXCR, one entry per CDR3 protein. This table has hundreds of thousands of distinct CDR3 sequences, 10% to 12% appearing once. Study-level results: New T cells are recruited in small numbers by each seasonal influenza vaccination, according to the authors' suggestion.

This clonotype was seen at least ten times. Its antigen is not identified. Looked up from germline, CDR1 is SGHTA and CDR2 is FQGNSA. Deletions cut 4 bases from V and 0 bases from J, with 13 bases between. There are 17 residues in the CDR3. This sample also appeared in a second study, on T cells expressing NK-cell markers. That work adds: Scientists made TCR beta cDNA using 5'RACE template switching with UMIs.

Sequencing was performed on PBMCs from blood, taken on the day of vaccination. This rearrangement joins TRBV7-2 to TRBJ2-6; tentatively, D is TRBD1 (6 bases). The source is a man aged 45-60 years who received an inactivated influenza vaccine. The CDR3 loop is CASSYYVRGSGANVLTF. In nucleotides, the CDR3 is TGTGCCAGCAGCTATTATGTCAGGGGCTCTGGGGCCAACGTCCTGACTTTC. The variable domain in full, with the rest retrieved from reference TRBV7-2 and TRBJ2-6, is GAGVSQSPSNKVTEKGKDVELRCDPISGHTALYWYRQSLGQGLEFLIYFQGNSAPDKSGLPSDRFSAERTGGSVSTLTIQRTQQEDSAVYLCASSYYVRGSGANVLTFGAGSRLTVL.